This TCR beta chain is drawn from a study of blood T cells in healthy people across ages. General study findings and limits: CMV infection status of these donors was not known. Per million T cells, TCR beta diversity dropped about linearly as age rose. What prevented conclusive comparison of naive and antigen-experienced cells was that PBMCs were unsorted.

The V gene's germline CDR1 is SGHDN and CDR2 FVKESK. This CDR3 contains 15 residues. V was pared by 5 bases and J by 10 bases, with 11 bases of the junction left unmatched. This clonotype is a singleton in its sample. The target antigen is unknown. Primed by a sample-barcoded 5' primer and a J-beta primer mix, a second PCR proceeded for 7 to 11 cycles. TCRdb used MiXCR to reprocess the 5' RACE reads, holding one entry per CDR3 protein. The profile shows 650,000 to 1,000,000 distinct CDR3 sequences, around 36% of them singletons. The sequence derives from a man aged 18 to 30 in good health. The chain joins TRBV14 to TRBJ1-2; 12 bases are a match to TRBD1. The sample comprised blood. The CDR3 nucleotides read TGTGCCAGCAGCGTCCGGGACAGGGGGCGGAGTGACTACACCTTC. It encodes CASSVRDRGRSDYTF.